This passage covers 18 T cell receptor beta chains from one sample sequenced in a study of T cell responses to AZD1222 COVID-19 vaccine. The data were produced by immunoSEQ multiplex PCR, yet TCRdb's version contains in-frame clones alone and is incomplete. This sample carries fewer than 200,000 clones, 85% to 90% of them seen once, and the ten largest clones take 5% to 7.5%. This specimen was peripheral blood, taken on day 0 of AZD1222 vaccination. The receptors shown here come from an adult in good health.

This clone appeared a single time. V and J are TRBV6-2 or TRBV6-3 and TRBJ2-5, with D uncertain. Germline loops: CDR1 MNHEY, CDR2 SVGEGT. CDR3 size: 12 residues. Trimming cost V 3 bases and J 2 bases, with 4 bases left between them. CDR3 nucleotides: TGTGCCAGCAGTTATGGACAAGAGACCCAGTACTTC. As protein: CASSYGQETQYF.

The V gene is TRBV18, the J gene TRBJ1-2; 10 bases are shared with TRBD1. Germline V CDR1 and CDR2: KGHSH, LQKENI. Trimming took 3 bases from V and 4 from J; bases not matched to a gene: 5. CDR3 length equals 15 residues. The CDR3 DNA reads as TGTGCCAGCTCACCGCCGGGACAGGGGATCTATGGCTACACCTTC. Residues: CASSPPGQGIYGYTF.

This chain connects TRBV7-9 to TRBJ2-2, with TRBD1 matching over 11 bases. Germline values: CDR1 SEHNR, CDR2 FQNEAQ (reference sequence). This CDR3 is built from 16 residues. V gave up 0 bases and J gave up 6 bases; unmatched junction bases: 3. The CDR3 DNA reads as TGTGCCAGCAGCTTAGCGTTGGGACAGGGGGCCGGGGAGCTGTTTTTT. Amino acid sequence: CASSLALGQGAGELFF.

The chain has TRBV19 and TRBJ2-6; TRBD1 is a possible D gene (6 bases). Germline loops: CDR1 LNHDA, CDR2 SQIVND (reference sequence). Trimming stripped 4 bases from V and 0 bases from J, with 13 bases between. The CDR3 covers 17 residues. The chain's CDR3 is CASSTHDRPSGANVLTF. CDR3 nucleotide sequence: TGTGCCAGTAGTACCCACGACAGGCCCTCTGGGGCCAACGTCCTGACTTTC. Full variable domain (rest looked up from reference TRBV19 and TRBJ2-6): DGGITQSPKYLFRKEGQNVTLSCEQNLNHDAMYWYRQDPGQGLRLIYYSQIVNDFQKGDIAEGYSVSREKKESFPLTVTSAQKNPTAFYLCASSTHDRPSGANVLTFGAGSRLTVL.

This chain links TRBV5-1 with TRBJ2-3, with D maybe TRBD2 (6 bases). The germline V and J ends were trimmed by 9 bases and 4 bases, with 21 bases remaining between them. The CDR3 is 15 residues long. Per the germline V gene, CDR1 is SGHRS and CDR2 is YFSETQ. DNA for the CDR3: TGCGCCACCACCTGGCGGGGCGCCGGAGCAGATACGCAGTATTTT. It is translated as CATTWRGAGADTQYF.

This clone has ten or more counts. The chain couples TRBV6-6 to TRBJ1-3, with 9 bases that match TRBD1. J lost 0 bases, V lost 5 bases, and 17 bases had no gene match. The CDR3 runs 20 residues. The V gene's germline CDR1 is MNHNY and CDR2 SVGAGI (reference sequence). CDR3 in amino acids: CASSQKGVGTGTFSGNTIYF. The CDR3 nucleotides are TGTGCCAGCAGTCAAAAAGGGGTCGGGACAGGGACTTTCTCTGGAAACACCATATATTTT.

This clone appeared a single time. DNA for the CDR3: TGTGCCAGCAGCTCCCGACAAGATAATTCACCCCTCCACTTT. As protein: CASSSRQDNSPLHF. The chain combines TRBV11-2 with TRBJ1-6; D gene uncertain. Looked up from germline, CDR1 is SGHAT and CDR2 is FQNNGV. Trimming cost V 4 bases and J 5 bases, with 9 bases left between them. This CDR3 has 14 residues.

The chain has TRBV11-2 and TRBJ1-3; D uncertain. The CDR3 covers 19 residues. The germline gives CDR1 SGHAT, CDR2 FQNNGV. Trimming shortened V by 5 bases and J by 4 bases, and 27 bases separated the two germline ends. The CDR3 is CASSPAPGRSNSFGNTIYF. CDR3 DNA: TGTGCCAGCAGCCCCGCTCCCGGGAGATCTAATTCTTTCGGAAACACCATATATTTT. Full variable domain (rest looked up from reference TRBV11-2 and TRBJ1-3): EAGVAQSPRYKIIEKRQSVAFWCNPISGHATLYWYQQILGQGPKLLIQFQNNGVVDDSQLPKDRFSAERLKGVDSTLKIQPAKLEDSAVYLCASSPAPGRSNSFGNTIYFGEGSWLTVV.

The rearrangement joins TRBV14 to TRBJ1-6; D uncertain. Germline V gives CDR1 SGHDN, CDR2 FVKESK. The V gene lost 1 base and the J gene lost 14 bases, with 15 bases spanning the gap. The CDR3 covers 14 residues. CDR3 in amino acids: CASSQAWTVFTLHF. Written as DNA, the CDR3 is TGTGCCAGCAGCCAAGCATGGACCGTTTTCACCCTCCACTTT.

This chain uses TRBV24-1 with TRBJ2-1, with D possibly being TRBD2 (7 bases). The germline V gene encodes CDR1 KGHDR and CDR2 SFDVKD. The CDR3 contains 16 residues. Deletions cut 0 bases from V and 10 bases from J, with 18 bases between. The CDR3: CATSDLVGGGGVEQFF. CDR3 in DNA: TGTGCCACCAGTGATTTGGTGGGAGGAGGGGGGGTGGAGCAGTTCTTC.

The chain has TRBV28 and TRBJ1-6; 7 bases agree with TRBD1. In germline, CDR1 is MDHEN, CDR2 SYDVKM. The J segment lost 9 bases and the V segment lost 6 bases, leaving 17 bases of the junction unmatched. The CDR3 extends over 17 amino acids. In DNA, the CDR3 is TGTGCCAGCAGGTTCTCTCGTAAGACAGGGAGTGGTTCACCCCTCCACTTT. Protein: CASRFSRKTGSGSPLHF.

The chain is built from TRBV6-1 and TRBJ1-6; D not resolved. The germline CDR1 and CDR2 sequences are MNHNS and SASEGT. The CDR3 has 14 residues. Trimming left V 1 base short and J 7 bases short, with 8 bases between. This CDR3 reads CASSEGGTNSPLHF. The CDR3 bases are TGTGCCAGCAGTGAAGGGGGAACAAATTCACCCCTCCACTTT.

The chain is built from TRBV5-1 and TRBJ2-7, with TRBD2 matching 11 bases. After removal of 5 bases from V and 1 base from J, the junction contained 8 bases not matched to a gene. There are 16 residues in the CDR3. Looked up from germline, CDR1 is SGHRS and CDR2 is YFSETQ. DNA of the CDR3: TGCGCCAGCAGTACCACTACTAGCGGGGGATCCTACGAGCAGTACTTC. This codes for CASSTTTSGGSYEQYF.

The J gene is TRBJ1-4, the V gene TRBV28; perhaps TRBD1 as D (5 bases). Trimming removed 10 bases at V and 9 bases at J, with 18 bases between. Germline V gives CDR1 MDHEN, CDR2 SYDVKM. The CDR3 is 13 amino acids. CDR3 DNA sequence: TGTGCCACACAACAGGTATCTCCTCAAAAACTGTTTTTT. Translated, it gives CATQQVSPQKLFF.

As DNA, the CDR3 is TGTGCCAGCAGCTTAGACAGCACCAATCAGCCCCAGCATTTT. Its protein is CASSLDSTNQPQHF. The V gene is TRBV7-8, the J gene TRBJ1-5; D not resolved. The CDR3 extends over 14 amino acids. CDR1 and CDR2 from the germline V gene are SGHVS and FQNEAQ. Trimming took 1 base from V and 3 from J, leaving 7 bases between them.

This chain links TRBV3-1 (or the pseudogene TRBV3-2) with TRBJ2-7, with unresolved D. The germline V and J ends were trimmed by 2 bases and 2 bases, with 16 bases remaining between them. Germline values: CDR1 LGHDT, CDR2 YNNKEL (reference sequence). The CDR3 runs 16 residues. CDR3 coding DNA: TGTGCCAGCAGCCAAAGTCCAACAGCACGAGCCTACGAGCAGTACTTC. Protein product: CASSQSPTARAYEQYF.

The CDR3 is CASQRTGVDGETQYF. The CDR3 DNA sequence: TGTGCCAGCCAGCGGACAGGGGTCGACGGAGAGACCCAGTACTTC. The chain has TRBV6-5 and TRBJ2-5, with 9 bases identical to TRBD1. The CDR3 totals 15 residues. Trimming cost V 8 bases and J 4 bases; bases outside gene matches: 11. Germline-derived CDR1 and CDR2 are MNHEY and SVGAGI.

The CDR3 sequence: CASSLADGRTSTDTQYF. The DNA of the CDR3 is TGCGCCAGCAGCTTGGCCGACGGCAGAACTAGCACAGATACGCAGTATTTT. The J gene is TRBJ2-3, the V gene TRBV5-1; D not certain. In germline, CDR1 is SGHRS, CDR2 YFSETQ. V dropped 0 bases and J dropped 0 bases, with 14 bases sitting between them. This CDR3 region has 17 residues.